One T cell receptor (beta chain) is described in this entry. Its cognate antigen is unknown. As an off-target read in a library built for alpha chains, this beta chain has a frequency of little significance. Time point of the sample: sample taken at primary tumor resection. Samples were obtained from around 72 donors, all untreated early-stage non-small cell lung cancer patients. Germline V gene sequence: CDR1 DFQATT, CDR2 SNEGSKA (reference sequence). V was cut by 4 bases and J by 3 bases, with 5 bases left in between. The CDR3 contains 11 residues. Every molecule of TCR cDNA had its own unique molecular identifier. TCRdb analysed the 5' RACE reads with MiXCR anew, one entry per CDR3 protein. The sample lists around 2,800 distinct CDR3 sequences; more than 10% were seen once. This sample is part of a study of spatial heterogeneity in lung cancer. General study findings and limits: Counts of expanded alpha and beta TCRs within tumors tracked the tumor nonsynonymous mutation count. The numbers of ubiquitous and regional expanded TCRs correlated with ubiquitous and regional nonsynonymous mutations, respectively.

The starting material was lung tumor tissue, obtained at surgery. The rearrangement uses TRBV20-1 and TRBJ2-3; D not certain. This TCR derives from a male donor with early-stage non-small cell lung cancer. CDR3 region: CSAMVTDTQYF. The CDR3 nucleotides read TGCAGTGCTATGGTGACAGATACGCAGTATTTT.